This is a list of T cell receptor beta chains from one sample in a study of cytomegalovirus exposure and HLA in healthy donors. Assay: immunoSEQ multiplex PCR; the TCRdb copy retains only in-frame clones and omits some. Among 150,000 to 160,000 clones listed, around 80% were seen once. Input material: PBMCs. These TCRs come from a man aged 30 to 39 in good health and CMV-seropositive. The CDR3 runs from the conserved cysteine through the conserved F or W. Fields, in order: J gene, V gene, clone size, D gene, CDR3 protein. D genes are given only for firm matches. Clone size, where shown, is once, few, many, or a class for clones that have expanded.

>TRBJ1-4|TRBV28|NA|TRBD1
CASSETGSATNEKLFF
>TRBJ2-7|TRBV7-9|once|TRBD2
CASSLFSGGGEQYF
>TRBJ2-3|TRBV6-5|NA|NA
CASSYSIRDTQYF
>TRBJ1-5|TRBV15|NA|NA
CATSRDSVNSNQPQHF
>TRBJ1-2|TRBV28|NA|NA
CASSRRVGYGYTF
>TRBJ1-1|TRBV5-1|NA|NA
CASSAQNSAEAFF
>TRBJ1-6|TRBV30|NA|NA
CAWDRMVSNSPLHF
>TRBJ1-1|TRBV12-5|once|NA
CASGLVFAGPGRNTEAFF
>TRBJ2-2|TRBV2|NA|NA
CASSGTNTGELFF
>TRBJ2-3|TRBV29-1|NA|TRBD2
CSVVGLAGGADTQYF
>TRBJ1-2|TRBV5-6|NA|TRBD1
CASSFLGQGYYGYTF
>TRBJ2-7|TRBV7-2|NA|NA
CASSSGGTGSRGEQYF
>TRBJ2-1|TRBV18|NA|TRBD2
CASSGTGTSLFNEQFF
>TRBJ2-7|TRBV28|NA|NA
CASRTAGTDEQYF
>TRBJ2-3|TRBV4-2|NA|NA
CASSLDSNADTQYF
>TRBJ2-3|TRBV25-1|few|TRBD2
CASSVAGADTQYF
>TRBJ2-7|TRBV5-4|NA|TRBD2
CASSLAGGAEQYF
>TRBJ2-2|TRBV27|NA|TRBD2
CASSLAGYTGELFF
>TRBJ2-2|TRBV18|once|NA
CASSPVKPNTGELFF
>TRBJ2-3|TRBV5-1|NA|TRBD2
CASSLTSGATDTQYF
>TRBJ2-3|TRBV7-2|NA|TRBD1
CASSQIGQGWRTDTQYF
>TRBJ2-5|TRBV28|NA|TRBD2
CASSSLGLAQSETQYF
>TRBJ2-6|TRBV28|NA|NA
CASSFPGDSGANVLTF
>TRBJ2-3|TRBV5-4|NA|NA
CASSLDSVSTDTQYF
>TRBJ2-7|TRBV2|NA|TRBD2
CASSEAQLAGNYEQYF
>TRBJ2-1|TRBV29-1|NA|NA
CSVEGRDLTGFQVNEQFF
>TRBJ1-5|TRBV18|NA|NA
CASSPQGGSNQPQHF
>TRBJ2-7|TRBV19|NA|TRBD2
CASSRLAGETYEQYF
>TRBJ2-7|TRBV18|NA|TRBD1
CASSSYRGRYEQYF
>TRBJ2-7|TRBV7-9|NA|TRBD1
CSSSLEQGDFDF
>TRBJ2-7|TRBV11-3|NA|TRBD2
CASSGGLAASYEQYF
>TRBJ1-1|TRBV9|NA|NA
CASSVEDRPNTEAFF
>TRBJ2-1|TRBV29-1|NA|TRBD2
CSVRPILAGDNNEQFF
>TRBJ2-7|TRBV9|NA|NA
CASSVDPGQTYEQYF
>TRBJ2-7|TRBV7-2|NA|TRBD2
CASSLAGREREQYF
>TRBJ2-5|TRBV28|NA|NA
CASSLQGVETQYF
>TRBJ2-6|TRBV11-2|NA|TRBD1
CASSLDLRQGWFGANVLTF
>TRBJ2-5|TRBV28|NA|NA
CASAPTGSQETQYF
>TRBJ1-2|TRBV5-1|NA|TRBD1
CASSPEHRGQGYTF
>TRBJ2-3|TRBV7-8|NA|NA
CASSPLGGETYTDTQYF
>TRBJ1-2|TRBV7-2|NA|NA
CASSLQGANYGYTF
>TRBJ1-5|TRBV18|few|TRBD1
CASSLQSQGVNQPQHF